This T cell receptor (beta chain) was identified in a study of cytomegalovirus exposure and HLA in healthy donors. A multiplex PCR was run with 60 Vbeta primers and 13 Jbeta primers. The assay was immunoSEQ multiplex PCR, and TCRdb's table has in-frame clones only and misses some. The sample lists 100,000 or so clones; about four fifths were seen once. Whole-study findings and limits: Productive status was seen about 90% or about 30% of the time for most TCR beta V segments in an earlier analysis. CMV serostatus alone was available as immune exposure information. A later analysis showed that HLA-associated TCR beta chains had undergone more clonal expansion than equally common others.

Healthy bone marrow donors supplied every sample. Note on this clone: Antigen unknown.

Germline loops: CDR1 KGHSY, CDR2 FQNENV. Trimming shortened V by 4 bases and J by 4 bases, and 16 bases separated the two germline ends. The CDR3 length is 15 residues. The receptor comes from a woman aged 40 to 49 in good health and CMV-seronegative. The V and J genes are TRBV16 and TRBJ1-2; possible D gene TRBD1, 5 bases. What was sequenced was PBMCs. The CDR3 here is CASSPEGVSFYGYTF. In nucleotides, the CDR3 is TGTGCCAGCAGCCCTGAAGGGGTGTCTTTCTATGGCTACACCTTC.